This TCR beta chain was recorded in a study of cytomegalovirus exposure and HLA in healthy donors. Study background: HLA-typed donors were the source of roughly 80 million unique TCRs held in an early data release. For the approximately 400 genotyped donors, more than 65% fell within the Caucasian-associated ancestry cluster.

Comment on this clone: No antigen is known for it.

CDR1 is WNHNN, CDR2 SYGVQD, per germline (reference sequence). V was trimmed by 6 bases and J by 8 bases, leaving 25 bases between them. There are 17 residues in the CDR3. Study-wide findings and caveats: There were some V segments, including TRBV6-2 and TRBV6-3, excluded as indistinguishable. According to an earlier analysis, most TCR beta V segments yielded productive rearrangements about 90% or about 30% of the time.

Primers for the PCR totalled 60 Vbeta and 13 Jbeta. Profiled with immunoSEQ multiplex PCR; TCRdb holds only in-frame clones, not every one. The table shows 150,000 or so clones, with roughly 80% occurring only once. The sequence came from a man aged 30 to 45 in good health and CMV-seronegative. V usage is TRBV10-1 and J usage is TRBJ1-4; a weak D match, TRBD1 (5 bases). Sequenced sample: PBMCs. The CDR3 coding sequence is TGCGCCAGCAGATCTCCCCTAGGGCAGGGCTTTTGGGAAAAACTGTTTTTT. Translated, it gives CASRSPLGQGFWEKLFF.